The entry below describes one T cell receptor (beta chain). The method was immunoSEQ multiplex PCR; TCRdb's version includes in-frame clones alone and lacks a portion of them. The sample holds around 20,000 clones, around three quarters seen once. The sample is drawn from a study of OX40 agonist ivuxolimab in advanced cancers. CDR1 and CDR2 from the germline V gene are LGHNA and YSLEER. This CDR3 region has 14 residues. Trimming pared 1 base from V and 4 bases from J, leaving 10 bases between. This chain links TRBV4-3 with TRBJ1-1, with D maybe TRBD1 (5 bases). This clonotype originated in an adult with an advanced solid tumor such as melanoma, head and neck, liver or kidney cancer. Sequenced material: CD4+ or CD8+ T cells sorted from blood, taken in a trial of the OX40 agonist ivuxolimab. The CDR3: CASSQAEGLTEAFF. CDR3 in DNA: TGCGCCAGCAGCCAAGCGGAGGGGCTCACTGAAGCTTTCTTT.